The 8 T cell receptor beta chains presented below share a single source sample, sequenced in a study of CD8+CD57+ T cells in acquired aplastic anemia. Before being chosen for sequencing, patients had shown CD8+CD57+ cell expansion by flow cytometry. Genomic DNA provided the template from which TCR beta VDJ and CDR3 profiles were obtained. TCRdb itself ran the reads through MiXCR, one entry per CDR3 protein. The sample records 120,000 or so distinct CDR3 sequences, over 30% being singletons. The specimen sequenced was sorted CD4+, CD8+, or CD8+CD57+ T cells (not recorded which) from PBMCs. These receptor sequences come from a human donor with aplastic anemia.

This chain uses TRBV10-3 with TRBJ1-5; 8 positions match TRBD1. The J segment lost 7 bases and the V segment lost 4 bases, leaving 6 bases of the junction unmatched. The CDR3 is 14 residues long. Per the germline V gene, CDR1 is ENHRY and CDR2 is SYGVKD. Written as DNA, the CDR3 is TGTGCCATCAGTGGCGGGGGACAGGTCCAGCCCCAGCATTTT. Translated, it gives CAISGGGQVQPQHF.

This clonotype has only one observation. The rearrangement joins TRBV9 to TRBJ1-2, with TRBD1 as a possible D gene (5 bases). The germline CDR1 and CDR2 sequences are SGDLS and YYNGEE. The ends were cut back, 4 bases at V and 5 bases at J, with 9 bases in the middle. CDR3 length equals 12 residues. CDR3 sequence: CASSHGGYGYTF. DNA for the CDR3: TGTGCCAGCAGCCATGGGGGATATGGCTACACCTTC.

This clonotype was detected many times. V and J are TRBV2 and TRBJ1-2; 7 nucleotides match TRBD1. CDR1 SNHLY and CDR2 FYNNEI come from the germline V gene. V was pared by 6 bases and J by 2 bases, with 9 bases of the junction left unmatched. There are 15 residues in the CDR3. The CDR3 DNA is TGTGCCAGCAGAAATAACAGGGGACCAAACTATGGCTACACCTTC. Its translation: CASRNNRGPNYGYTF.

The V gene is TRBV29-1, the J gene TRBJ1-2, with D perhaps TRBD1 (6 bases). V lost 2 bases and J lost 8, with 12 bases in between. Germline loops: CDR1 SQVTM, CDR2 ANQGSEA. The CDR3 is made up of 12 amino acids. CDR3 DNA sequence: TGCAGCGTTGAAACCAGGGGTGGCGGCTACACCTTC. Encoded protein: CSVETRGGGYTF.

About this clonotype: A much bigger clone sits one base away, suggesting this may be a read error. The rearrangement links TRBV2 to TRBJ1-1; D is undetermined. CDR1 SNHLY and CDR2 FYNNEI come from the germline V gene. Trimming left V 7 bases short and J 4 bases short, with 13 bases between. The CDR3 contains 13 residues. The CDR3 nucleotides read TGTGCCAGCACCCTCGCGGAAAGCACTGAAGCTTTCTTT. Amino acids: CASTLAESTEAFF.

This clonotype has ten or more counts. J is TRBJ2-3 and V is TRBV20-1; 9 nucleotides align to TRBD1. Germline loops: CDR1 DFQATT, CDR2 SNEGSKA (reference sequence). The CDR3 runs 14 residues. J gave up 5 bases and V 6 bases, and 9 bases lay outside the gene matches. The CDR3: CSAAPGTGKDTQYF. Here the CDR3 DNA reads TGCAGTGCCGCCCCCGGGACAGGGAAAGATACGCAGTATTTT.

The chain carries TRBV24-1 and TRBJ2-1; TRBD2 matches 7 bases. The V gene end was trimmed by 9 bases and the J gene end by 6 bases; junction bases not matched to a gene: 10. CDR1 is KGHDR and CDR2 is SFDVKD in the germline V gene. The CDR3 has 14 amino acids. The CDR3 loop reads CATGTGGRSNEQFF. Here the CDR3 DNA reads TGTGCCACCGGGACGGGGGGTAGGTCCAATGAGCAGTTCTTC.

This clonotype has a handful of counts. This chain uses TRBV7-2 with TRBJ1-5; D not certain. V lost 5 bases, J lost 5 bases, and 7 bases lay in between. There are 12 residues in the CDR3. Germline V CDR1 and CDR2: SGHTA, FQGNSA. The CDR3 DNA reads TGTGCCAGCAGCCTAGAGGATCAGCCCCAGCATTTT. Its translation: CASSLEDQPQHF.